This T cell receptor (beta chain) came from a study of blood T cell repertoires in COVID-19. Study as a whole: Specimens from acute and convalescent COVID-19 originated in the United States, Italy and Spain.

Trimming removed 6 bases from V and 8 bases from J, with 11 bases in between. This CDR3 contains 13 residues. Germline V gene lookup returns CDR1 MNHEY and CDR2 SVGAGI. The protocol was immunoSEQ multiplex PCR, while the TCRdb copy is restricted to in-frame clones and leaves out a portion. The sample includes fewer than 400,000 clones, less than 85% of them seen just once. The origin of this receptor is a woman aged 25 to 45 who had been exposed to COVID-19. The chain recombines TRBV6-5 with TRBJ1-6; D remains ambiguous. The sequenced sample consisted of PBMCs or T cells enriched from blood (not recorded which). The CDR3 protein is CASSTTRDSPLHF. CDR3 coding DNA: TGTGCCAGCAGCACCACCCGAGATTCACCCCTCCACTTT.